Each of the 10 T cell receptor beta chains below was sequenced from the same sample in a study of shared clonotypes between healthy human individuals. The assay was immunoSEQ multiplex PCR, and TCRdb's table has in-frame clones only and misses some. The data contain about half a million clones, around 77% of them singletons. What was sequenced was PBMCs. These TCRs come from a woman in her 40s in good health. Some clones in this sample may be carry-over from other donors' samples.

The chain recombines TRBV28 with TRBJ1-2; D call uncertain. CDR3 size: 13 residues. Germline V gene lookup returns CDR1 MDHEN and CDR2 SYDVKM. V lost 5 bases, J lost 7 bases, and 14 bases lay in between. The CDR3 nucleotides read TGTGCCAGCAGTCTGGGCCTCGGTCGTGGCTACACCTTC. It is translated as CASSLGLGRGYTF.

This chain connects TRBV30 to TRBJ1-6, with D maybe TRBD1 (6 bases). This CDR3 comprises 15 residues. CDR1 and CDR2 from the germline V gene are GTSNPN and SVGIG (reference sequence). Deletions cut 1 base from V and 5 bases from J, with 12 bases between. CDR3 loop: CAWSDQGSHNSPLHF. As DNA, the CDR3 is TGTGCCTGGAGTGACCAGGGGTCCCATAATTCACCCCTCCACTTT.

The CDR3: CAISRGRRTEAFF. The CDR3 nucleotides read TGTGCCATCAGCAGGGGGCGGAGGACTGAAGCTTTCTTT. This chain connects TRBV10-3 to TRBJ1-1, with 8 bases matching TRBD1. Unmatched junction bases numbered 5, after V lost 6 bases and J lost 5 bases. The CDR3 covers 13 residues. From germline, CDR1 is ENHRY and CDR2 SYGVKD.

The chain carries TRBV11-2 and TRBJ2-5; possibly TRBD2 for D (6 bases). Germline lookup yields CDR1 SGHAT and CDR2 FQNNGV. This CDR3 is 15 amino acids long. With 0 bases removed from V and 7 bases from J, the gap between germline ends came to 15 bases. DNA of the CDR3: TGTGCCAGCAGCTTAGACTTAGCGGCCCTACGGACCCAGTACTTC. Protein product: CASSLDLAALRTQYF.

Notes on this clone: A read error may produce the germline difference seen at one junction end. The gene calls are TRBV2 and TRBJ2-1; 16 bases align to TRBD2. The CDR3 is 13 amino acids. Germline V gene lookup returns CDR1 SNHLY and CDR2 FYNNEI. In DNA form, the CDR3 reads TGTGCCAGCAGTGTGGGACTAGCGGGAGGGCGCCTCTTC. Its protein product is CASSVGLAGGRLF.

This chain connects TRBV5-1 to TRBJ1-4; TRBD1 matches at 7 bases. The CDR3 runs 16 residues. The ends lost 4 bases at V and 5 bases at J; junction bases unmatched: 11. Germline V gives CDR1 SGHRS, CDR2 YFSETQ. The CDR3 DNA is TGCGCCAGCAGCCATAAACCGGGACAGCCGAATGAAAAACTGTTTTTT. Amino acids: CASSHKPGQPNEKLFF.

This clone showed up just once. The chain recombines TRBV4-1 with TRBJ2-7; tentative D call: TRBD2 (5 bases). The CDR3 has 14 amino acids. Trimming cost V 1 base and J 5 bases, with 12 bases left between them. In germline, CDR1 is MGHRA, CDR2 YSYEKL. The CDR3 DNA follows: TGCGCCAGCAGCCAAGGGGGAGAGAGCCACGAGCAGTACTTC. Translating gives CASSQGGESHEQYF.

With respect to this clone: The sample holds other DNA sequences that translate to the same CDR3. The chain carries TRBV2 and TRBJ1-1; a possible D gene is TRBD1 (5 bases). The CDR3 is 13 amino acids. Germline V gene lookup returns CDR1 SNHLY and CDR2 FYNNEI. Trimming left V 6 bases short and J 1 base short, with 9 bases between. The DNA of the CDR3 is TGTGCCAGCAGGCGTACAGGGAACACTGAAGCTTTCTTT. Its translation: CASRRTGNTEAFF.

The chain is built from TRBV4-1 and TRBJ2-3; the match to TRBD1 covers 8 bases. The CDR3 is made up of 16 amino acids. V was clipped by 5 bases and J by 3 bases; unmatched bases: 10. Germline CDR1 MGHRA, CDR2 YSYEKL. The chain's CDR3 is CASSYPGGRSTDTQYF. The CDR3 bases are TGCGCCAGCAGCTACCCAGGGGGCAGGAGTACAGATACGCAGTATTTT.

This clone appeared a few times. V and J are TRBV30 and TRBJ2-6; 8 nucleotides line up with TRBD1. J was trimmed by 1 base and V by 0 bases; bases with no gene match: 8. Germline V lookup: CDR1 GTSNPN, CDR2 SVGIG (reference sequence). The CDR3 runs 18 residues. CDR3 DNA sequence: TGTGCCTGGAGTGTACTTGGACAGGGTGTTTCTGGGGCCAACGTCCTGACTTTC. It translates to CAWSVLGQGVSGANVLTF. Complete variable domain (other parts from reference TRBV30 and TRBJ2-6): SQTIHQWPATLVQPVGSPLSLECTVEGTSNPNLYWYRQAAGRGLQLLFYSVGIGQISSEVPQNLSASRPQDRQFILSSKKLLLSDSGFYLCAWSVLGQGVSGANVLTFGAGSRLTVL.